The rows below give T cell receptor beta chains drawn from one sample of a study of long-term antiretroviral therapy in people with HIV. TCRdb keeps only in-frame clones here, not all; method: immunoSEQ multiplex PCR. This sample yields under 45,000 clones, of which about 90% are seen a single time; less than 4.5% belongs to the top ten. The input for sequencing was unsorted PBMCs, taken 1.2 years after starting antiretroviral therapy. The source is a woman between 45 and 60 years old with HIV. Both conserved end residues are part of each CDR3. The order of the fields is D gene, clone size, V gene, J gene, CDR3 protein, CDR3 DNA. A D gene is named only where the DNA matches it firmly. Part of the rows lack a size; the others show once, few, many or a class for expanded clones.

D: TRBD1
size: few
V: TRBV7-2
J: TRBJ1-1
CDR3: CASSLGDRGNTEAFF
DNA: TGTGCCAGCAGCTTAGGTGACAGGGGGAACACTGAAGCTTTCTTT

D: .
size: .
V: TRBV19
J: TRBJ1-5
CDR3: CASSPDSYSNQPQHF
DNA: TGTGCCAGTAGTCCCGACAGCTATAGCAATCAGCCCCAGCATTTT

D: .
size: .
V: TRBV10-3
J: TRBJ1-5
CDR3: CAISETLRGGQSQPQHF
DNA: TGTGCCATCAGTGAAACGCTCCGCGGAGGACAGAGTCAGCCCCAGCATTTT

D: .
size: .
V: TRBV5-4
J: TRBJ1-1
CDR3: CASSIGGGRVMNTEAFF
DNA: TGTGCCAGCAGCATTGGAGGAGGGCGGGTAATGAACACTGAAGCTTTCTTT

D: .
size: .
V: TRBV7-6
J: TRBJ2-7
CDR3: CASSLSPAGVHEQYF
DNA: TGTGCCAGCAGCTTATCCCCCGCCGGAGTCCACGAGCAGTACTTC

D: .
size: .
V: TRBV5-8
J: TRBJ1-5
CDR3: CASSERQNNQPQHF
DNA: TGTGCCAGCAGCGAAAGACAGAACAATCAGCCCCAGCATTTT

D: TRBD1
size: .
V: TRBV7-2
J: TRBJ2-7
CDR3: CASRRSGTGTYEQYF
DNA: TGTGCCAGCAGACGATCCGGGACAGGGACCTACGAGCAGTACTTC

D: .
size: .
V: TRBV5-1
J: TRBJ2-5
CDR3: CASSLVLGGETQYF
DNA: TGCGCCAGCAGCTTGGTCCTGGGGGGAGAGACCCAGTACTTC

D: TRBD2
size: .
V: TRBV7-2
J: TRBJ2-3
CDR3: CASSLGSGGGTDTQYF
DNA: TGTGCCAGCAGCTTAGGTAGCGGGGGGGGCACAGATACGCAGTATTTT

D: .
size: .
V: TRBV5-6
J: TRBJ2-5
CDR3: CASSWALQETQYF
DNA: TGTGCCAGCAGCTGGGCACTCCAAGAGACCCAGTACTTC

D: .
size: .
V: TRBV27
J: TRBJ2-1
CDR3: CASSLSTGRNEQFF
DNA: TGTGCCAGCAGTTTATCGACAGGCCGCAATGAGCAGTTCTTC

D: .
size: .
V: TRBV6-5
J: TRBJ1-2
CDR3: CASRTDSPYGYTF
DNA: TGTGCCAGCAGAACTGACAGCCCCTATGGCTACACCTTC

D: TRBD2
size: once
V: TRBV5-1
J: TRBJ2-3
CDR3: CASSGRGLYTDTQYF
DNA: TGCGCCAGCAGCGGGAGGGGCTTGTACACAGATACGCAGTATTTT

D: .
size: .
V: TRBV5-1
J: TRBJ1-1
CDR3: CASSLGGLNTEAFF
DNA: TGCGCCAGCAGCTTAGGGGGGTTGAACACTGAAGCTTTCTTT

D: .
size: .
V: TRBV28
J: TRBJ2-2
CDR3: CASSLISGTLFGELFF
DNA: TGTGCCAGCAGTTTAATCTCCGGGACGTTGTTCGGGGAGCTGTTTTTT

D: TRBD1
size: .
V: TRBV4-1
J: TRBJ2-7
CDR3: CASSQDLGTGRYEQYF
DNA: TGCGCCAGCAGCCAAGATCTTGGGACAGGGAGGTACGAGCAGTACTTC

D: .
size: .
V: TRBV5-6
J: TRBJ1-5
CDR3: CASSVTLGGNQPQHF
DNA: TGTGCCAGCAGCGTTACACTAGGGGGCAATCAGCCCCAGCATTTT

D: .
size: .
V: TRBV19
J: TRBJ1-3
CDR3: CASSIDLAIGNTIYF
DNA: TGTGCCAGTAGTATAGATCTGGCAATTGGAAACACCATATATTTT

D: TRBD1
size: .
V: TRBV28
J: TRBJ1-6
CDR3: CASSRDRGVSPLHF
DNA: TGTGCCAGCAGCCGGGACAGGGGGGTGTCACCCCTCCACTTT

D: .
size: once
V: TRBV5-1
J: TRBJ2-7
CDR3: CASSLDRLGLREQYF
DNA: TGCGCCAGCAGCTTAGACAGATTGGGGCTACGTGAGCAGTACTTC

D: TRBD1
size: .
V: TRBV19
J: TRBJ1-2
CDR3: CASSTLGDSNYGYTF
DNA: TGTGCCAGTAGTACCCTCGGGGACAGTAACTATGGCTACACCTTC

D: TRBD2
size: .
V: TRBV7-9
J: TRBJ2-1
CDR3: CASTESGGLAHAEQFF
DNA: TGTGCCAGCACAGAATCGGGGGGACTAGCGCACGCTGAGCAGTTCTTC

D: .
size: once
V: TRBV29-1
J: TRBJ1-1
CDR3: CSVEQGLMNTEAFF
DNA: TGCAGCGTCGAACAGGGACTGATGAACACTGAAGCTTTCTTT

D: TRBD2
size: once
V: TRBV2
J: TRBJ2-2
CDR3: CASKVAGGRIGELFF
DNA: TGTGCCAGCAAGGTAGCGGGGGGGCGTATCGGGGAGCTGTTTTTT

D: TRBD1
size: few
V: TRBV4-2
J: TRBJ1-5
CDR3: CASSANRGSNQPQHF
DNA: TGTGCCAGCAGCGCCAACAGGGGAAGCAATCAGCCCCAGCATTTT

D: .
size: .
V: TRBV7-6
J: TRBJ1-1
CDR3: CASSLGWTSEAFF
DNA: TGTGCCAGCAGCTTAGGATGGACATCTGAAGCTTTCTTT

D: TRBD2
size: .
V: TRBV7-2
J: TRBJ2-7
CDR3: CASSLGPSGVEQYF
DNA: TGTGCCAGCAGCTTAGGCCCTAGCGGGGTCGAGCAGTACTTC

D: .
size: once
V: TRBV30
J: TRBJ1-2
CDR3: CAWSNPAGGYTF
DNA: TGTGCCTGGAGTAATCCCGCGGGCGGCTACACCTTC

D: .
size: few
V: TRBV27
J: TRBJ1-5
CDR3: CASSYSGWGNQPQHF
DNA: TGTGCCAGCAGTTATTCAGGGTGGGGCAATCAGCCCCAGCATTTT

D: .
size: .
V: TRBV5-6
J: TRBJ2-5
CDR3: CASSLRLVNQETQYF
DNA: TGTGCCAGCAGCTTGCGGCTAGTAAACCAAGAGACCCAGTACTTC

D: .
size: .
V: TRBV10-1
J: TRBJ1-2
CDR3: CASSEGSRPYGYTF
DNA: TGCGCCAGCAGTGAAGGATCTCGGCCCTATGGCTACACCTTC

D: .
size: .
V: TRBV5-1
J: TRBJ2-5
CDR3: CASSLEGSGPKAGTQYF
DNA: TGCGCCAGCAGCTTGGAGGGGTCAGGACCTAAGGCGGGGACCCAGTACTTC

D: .
size: few
V: TRBV21-1
J: TRBJ1-5
CDR3: CASSEGQAEWPQHF
DNA: TGTGCCAGCAGCGAGGGACAGGCAGAGTGGCCCCAGCATTTT

D: TRBD1
size: .
V: TRBV19
J: TRBJ2-7
CDR3: CASSTAGTGIYEQYF
DNA: TGTGCCAGTAGTACAGCCGGGACAGGGATCTACGAGCAGTACTTC

D: TRBD1
size: .
V: TRBV30
J: TRBJ1-2
CDR3: CAWRMGQVYGYTF
DNA: TGTGCCTGGAGAATGGGACAGGTCTATGGCTACACCTTC

D: TRBD1
size: .
V: TRBV5-6
J: TRBJ2-2
CDR3: CASSSVDRAHTGELFF
DNA: TGTGCCAGCAGCTCAGTGGACAGGGCGCACACCGGGGAGCTGTTTTTT

D: TRBD1
size: few
V: TRBV5-4
J: TRBJ1-1
CDR3: CASSRQGIVTEAFF
DNA: TGTGCCAGCAGCCGACAGGGGATAGTCACTGAAGCTTTCTTT

D: TRBD1
size: few
V: TRBV27
J: TRBJ2-7
CDR3: CASSFGQGVGEQYF
DNA: TGTGCCAGCAGTTTCGGACAGGGGGTTGGCGAGCAGTACTTC

D: TRBD1
size: .
V: TRBV29-1
J: TRBJ1-1
CDR3: CSTNLRGQVGTEAFF
DNA: TGCAGCACAAATTTGAGGGGGCAGGTGGGCACTGAAGCTTTCTTT

D: .
size: few
V: TRBV30
J: TRBJ1-3
CDR3: CAWSVGQWNTIYF
DNA: TGTGCCTGGAGTGTAGGGCAGTGGAACACCATATATTTT

D: TRBD1
size: .
V: TRBV19
J: TRBJ2-7
CDR3: CASSIYRGPYEQYF
DNA: TGTGCCAGTAGTATCTACAGGGGCCCCTACGAGCAGTACTTC

D: .
size: few
V: TRBV2
J: TRBJ1-6
CDR3: CASSVSGGNSPLHF
DNA: TGTGCCAGCAGTGTATCGGGGGGAAATTCACCCCTCCACTTT

D: .
size: .
V: TRBV30
J: TRBJ2-5
CDR3: CAWNMGKETQYF
DNA: TGTGCCTGGAATATGGGGAAAGAGACCCAGTACTTC

D: TRBD1
size: .
V: TRBV7-9
J: TRBJ1-2
CDR3: CASSVGDSTNYGYTF
DNA: TGTGCCAGCAGCGTAGGGGACAGTACTAACTATGGCTACACCTTC

D: .
size: .
V: TRBV9
J: TRBJ1-2
CDR3: CASSGLDRIYGYTF
DNA: TGTGCCAGCAGCGGCCTTGACAGAATCTATGGCTACACCTTC

D: .
size: .
V: TRBV7-3
J: TRBJ2-3
CDR3: CASSLTPPVTGTDTQYF
DNA: TGTGCCAGCAGCTTAACGCCCCCCGTCACAGGGACAGATACGCAGTATTTT

D: .
size: .
V: TRBV12-2
J: TRBJ2-7
CDR3: CASRLGDGGIVPYEQYF
DNA: TGTGCAAGTCGCTTAGGGGACGGCGGAATTGTTCCCTACGAGCAGTACTTC